This T cell receptor beta chain was recorded in a study of blood T cells in healthy people across ages. At least 6 micrograms of total RNA were extracted per sample. PCR was performed a second time for roughly 7 to 12 cycles using a sample-barcoded 5' primer and a J-beta primer mix. TCRdb independently ran MiXCR on the 5' RACE reads; one entry per CDR3 protein. Here the sample spans 550,000 to 700,000 distinct CDR3 sequences, roughly a quarter being singletons. The trim removed 5 bases at V and 7 bases at J, leaving 7 bases unmatched. CDR3 length: 13 residues. Per germline, CDR1 MNHEY and CDR2 SVGAGI.

This TCR was recovered from a woman in her 70s in good health. Sequenced material: blood. The rearrangement links TRBV6-5 to TRBJ2-7, with 8 bases fitting TRBD1. Written as DNA, the CDR3 is TGTGCCAGCAGTCGAACAGGGGGTCGGGAGCAGTACTTC. Translation gives CASSRTGGREQYF.